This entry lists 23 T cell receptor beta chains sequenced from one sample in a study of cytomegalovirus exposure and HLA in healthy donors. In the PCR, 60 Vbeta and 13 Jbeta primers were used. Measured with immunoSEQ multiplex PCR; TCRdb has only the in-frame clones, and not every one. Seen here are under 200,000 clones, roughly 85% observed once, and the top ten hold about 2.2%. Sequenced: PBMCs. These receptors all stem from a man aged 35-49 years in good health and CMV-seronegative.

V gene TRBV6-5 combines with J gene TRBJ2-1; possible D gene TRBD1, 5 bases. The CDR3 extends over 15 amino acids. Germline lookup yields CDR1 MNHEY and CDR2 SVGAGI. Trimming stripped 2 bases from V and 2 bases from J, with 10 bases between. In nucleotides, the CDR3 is TGTGCCAGCAGTTACGCCAGGGCACCCTACAATGAGCAGTTCTTC. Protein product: CASSYARAPYNEQFF.

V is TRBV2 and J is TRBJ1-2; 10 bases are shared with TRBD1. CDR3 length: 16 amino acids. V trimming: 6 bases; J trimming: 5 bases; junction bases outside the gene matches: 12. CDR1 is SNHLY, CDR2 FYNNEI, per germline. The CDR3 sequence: CASSVGPGTGVYGYTF. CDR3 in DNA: TGTGCCAGCAGCGTTGGGCCCGGGACAGGGGTTTATGGCTACACCTTC. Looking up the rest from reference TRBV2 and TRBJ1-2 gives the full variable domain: EPEVTQTPSHQVTQMGQEVILRCVPISNHLYFYWYRQILGQKVEFLVSFYNNEISEKSEIFDDQFSVERPDGSNFTLKIRSTKLEDSAMYFCASSVGPGTGVYGYTFGSGTRLTVV.

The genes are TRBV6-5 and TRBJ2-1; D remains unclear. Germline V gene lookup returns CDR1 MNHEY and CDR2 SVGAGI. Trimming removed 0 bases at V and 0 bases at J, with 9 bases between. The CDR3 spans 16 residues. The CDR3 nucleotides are TGTGCCAGCAGTTACTCTCTCCAGAACTCCTACAATGAGCAGTTCTTC. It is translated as CASSYSLQNSYNEQFF.

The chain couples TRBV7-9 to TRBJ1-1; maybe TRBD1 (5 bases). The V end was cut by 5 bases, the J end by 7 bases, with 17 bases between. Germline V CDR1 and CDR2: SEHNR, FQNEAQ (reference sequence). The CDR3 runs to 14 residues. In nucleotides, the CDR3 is TGTGCCAGCAGCATCCAGACAGCGTCCTATGAAGCTTTCTTT. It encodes CASSIQTASYEAFF.

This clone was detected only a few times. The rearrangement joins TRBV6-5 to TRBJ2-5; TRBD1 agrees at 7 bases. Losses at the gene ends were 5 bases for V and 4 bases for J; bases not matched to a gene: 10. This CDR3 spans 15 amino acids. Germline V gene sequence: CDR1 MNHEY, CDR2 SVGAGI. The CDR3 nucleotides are TGTGCCAGCAGTACACTTACAGGGGAAAGAGAGACCCAGTACTTC. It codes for CASSTLTGERETQYF.

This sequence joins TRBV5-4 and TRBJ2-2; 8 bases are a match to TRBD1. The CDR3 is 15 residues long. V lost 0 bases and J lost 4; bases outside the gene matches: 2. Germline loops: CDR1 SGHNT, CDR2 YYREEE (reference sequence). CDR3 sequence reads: CASSLGQGSTGELFF. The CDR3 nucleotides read TGTGCCAGCAGCTTGGGACAGGGGTCCACCGGGGAGCTGTTTTTT. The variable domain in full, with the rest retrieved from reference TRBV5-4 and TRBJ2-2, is ETGVTQSPTHLIKTRGQQVTLRCSSQSGHNTVSWYQQALGQGPQFIFQYYREEENGRGNFPPRFSGLQFPNYSSELNVNALELDDSALYLCASSLGQGSTGELFFGEGSRLTVL.

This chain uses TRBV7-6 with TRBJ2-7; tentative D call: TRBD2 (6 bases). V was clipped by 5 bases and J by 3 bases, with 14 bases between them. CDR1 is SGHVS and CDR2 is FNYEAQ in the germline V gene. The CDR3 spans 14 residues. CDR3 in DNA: TGTGCCAGCAGCCCTAGGGGCGGGGTCTACGAGCAGTACTTC. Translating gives CASSPRGGVYEQYF.

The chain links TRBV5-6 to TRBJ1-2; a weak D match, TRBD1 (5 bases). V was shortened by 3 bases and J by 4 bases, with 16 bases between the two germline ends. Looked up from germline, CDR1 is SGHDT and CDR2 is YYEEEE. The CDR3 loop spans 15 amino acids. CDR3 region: CASSYTLRASYGYTF. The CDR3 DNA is TGTGCCAGCAGCTACACCCTCAGGGCATCCTATGGCTACACCTTC.

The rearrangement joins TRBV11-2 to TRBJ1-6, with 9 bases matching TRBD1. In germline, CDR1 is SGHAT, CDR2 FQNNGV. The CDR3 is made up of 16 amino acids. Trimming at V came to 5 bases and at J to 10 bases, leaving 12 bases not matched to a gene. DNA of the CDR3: TGTGCCAGCAGCACTTCCGGGACAGGGCGTCGATCACCCCTCCACTTT. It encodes CASSTSGTGRRSPLHF.

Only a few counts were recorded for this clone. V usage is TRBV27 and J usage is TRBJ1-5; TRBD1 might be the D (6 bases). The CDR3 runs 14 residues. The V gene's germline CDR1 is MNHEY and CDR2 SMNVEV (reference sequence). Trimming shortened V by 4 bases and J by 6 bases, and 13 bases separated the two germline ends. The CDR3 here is CASSSWDTTQPQHF. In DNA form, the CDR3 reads TGTGCCAGCAGTTCGTGGGACACAACTCAGCCCCAGCATTTT.

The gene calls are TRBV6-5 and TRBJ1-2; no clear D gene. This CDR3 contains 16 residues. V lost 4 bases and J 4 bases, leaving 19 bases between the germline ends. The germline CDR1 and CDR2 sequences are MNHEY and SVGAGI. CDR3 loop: CASSLSPERSLYGYTF. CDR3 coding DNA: TGTGCCAGCAGTTTAAGCCCGGAGCGCAGCCTCTATGGCTACACCTTC.

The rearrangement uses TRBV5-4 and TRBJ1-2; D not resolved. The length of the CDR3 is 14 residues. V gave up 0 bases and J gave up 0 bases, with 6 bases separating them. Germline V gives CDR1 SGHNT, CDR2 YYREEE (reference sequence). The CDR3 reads CASSLVAANYGYTF. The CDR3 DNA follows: TGTGCCAGCAGCTTGGTGGCAGCTAACTATGGCTACACCTTC. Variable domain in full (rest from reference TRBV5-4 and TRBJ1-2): ETGVTQSPTHLIKTRGQQVTLRCSSQSGHNTVSWYQQALGQGPQFIFQYYREEENGRGNFPPRFSGLQFPNYSSELNVNALELDDSALYLCASSLVAANYGYTFGSGTRLTVV.

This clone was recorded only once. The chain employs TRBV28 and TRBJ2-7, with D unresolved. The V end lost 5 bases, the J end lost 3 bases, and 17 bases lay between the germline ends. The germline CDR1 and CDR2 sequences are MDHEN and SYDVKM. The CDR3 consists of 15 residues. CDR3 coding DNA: TGTGCCAGCAGTCCCGGTAAGACTTTTTACTACGAGCAGTACTTC. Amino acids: CASSPGKTFYYEQYF.

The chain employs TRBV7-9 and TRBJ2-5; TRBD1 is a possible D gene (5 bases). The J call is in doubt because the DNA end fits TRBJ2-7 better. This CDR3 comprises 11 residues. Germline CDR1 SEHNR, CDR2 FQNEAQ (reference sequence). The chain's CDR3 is CASSPGYEQYF. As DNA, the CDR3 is TGTGCCAGCAGCCCAGGGTACGAGCAGTACTTC.

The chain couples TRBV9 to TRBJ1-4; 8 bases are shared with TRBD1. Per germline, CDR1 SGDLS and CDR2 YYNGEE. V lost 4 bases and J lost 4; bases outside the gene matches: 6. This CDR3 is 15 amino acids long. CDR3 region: CASSPQGAGNEKLFF. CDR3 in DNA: TGTGCCAGCAGCCCTCAGGGGGCAGGTAATGAAAAACTGTTTTTT. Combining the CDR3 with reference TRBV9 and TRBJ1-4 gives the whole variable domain DSGVTQTPKHLITATGQRVTLRCSPRSGDLSVYWYQQSLDQGLQFLIQYYNGEERAKGNILERFSAQQFPDLHSELNLSSLELGDSALYFCASSPQGAGNEKLFFGSGTQLSVL.

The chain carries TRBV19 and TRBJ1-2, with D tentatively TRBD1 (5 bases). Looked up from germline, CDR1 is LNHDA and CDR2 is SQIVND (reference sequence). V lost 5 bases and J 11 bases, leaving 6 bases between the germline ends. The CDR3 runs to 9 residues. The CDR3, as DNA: TGTGCCAGTAGTCGACAGTACACCTTC. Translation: CASSRQYTF.

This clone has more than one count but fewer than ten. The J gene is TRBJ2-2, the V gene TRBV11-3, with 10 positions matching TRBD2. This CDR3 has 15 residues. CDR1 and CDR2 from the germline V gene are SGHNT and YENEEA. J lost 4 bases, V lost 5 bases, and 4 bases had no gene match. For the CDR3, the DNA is TGTGCCAGCAGCCCAGCGGGAGGGGTCACCGGGGAGCTGTTTTTT. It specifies CASSPAGGVTGELFF.

The CDR3 DNA is TGTGCCAGCACCCCCCAGGGTGCTGGGGCCAACGTCCTGACTTTC. Protein: CASTPQGAGANVLTF. V and J are TRBV6-6 and TRBJ2-6, with D perhaps TRBD1 (5 bases). The CDR3 is 15 amino acids. The V gene's germline CDR1 is MNHNY and CDR2 SVGAGI (reference sequence). V was cut by 7 bases and J by 2 bases, with 12 bases left in between.

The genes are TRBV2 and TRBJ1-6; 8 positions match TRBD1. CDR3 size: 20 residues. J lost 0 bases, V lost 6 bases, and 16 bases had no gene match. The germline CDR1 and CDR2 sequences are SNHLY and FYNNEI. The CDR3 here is CASRIRGAGGAGSYNSPLHF. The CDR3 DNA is TGTGCCAGCAGGATACGCGGGGCAGGGGGCGCAGGCTCCTATAATTCACCCCTCCACTTT.

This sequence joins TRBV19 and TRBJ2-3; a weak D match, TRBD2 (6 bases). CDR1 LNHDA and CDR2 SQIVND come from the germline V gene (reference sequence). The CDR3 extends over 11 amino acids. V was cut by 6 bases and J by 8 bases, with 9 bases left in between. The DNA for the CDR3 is TGTGCCAGTAGAGGAGGGACTACGCAGTATTTT. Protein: CASRGGTTQYF. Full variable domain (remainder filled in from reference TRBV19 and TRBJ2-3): DGGITQSPKYLFRKEGQNVTLSCEQNLNHDAMYWYRQDPGQGLRLIYYSQIVNDFQKGDIAEGYSVSREKKESFPLTVTSAQKNPTAFYLCASRGGTTQYFGPGTRLTVL.

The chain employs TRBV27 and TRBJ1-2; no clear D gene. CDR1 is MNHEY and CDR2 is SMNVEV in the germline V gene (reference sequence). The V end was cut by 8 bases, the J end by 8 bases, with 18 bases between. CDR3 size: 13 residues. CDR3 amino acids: CASGLLGSQGYTF. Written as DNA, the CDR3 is TGTGCCAGCGGACTTCTGGGGTCTCAAGGCTACACCTTC.

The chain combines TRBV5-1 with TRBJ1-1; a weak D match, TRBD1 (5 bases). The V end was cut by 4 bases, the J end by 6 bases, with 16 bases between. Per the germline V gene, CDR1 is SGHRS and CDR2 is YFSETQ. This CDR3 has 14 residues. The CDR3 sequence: CASSRWGGMAEAFF. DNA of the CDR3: TGCGCCAGCAGCCGTTGGGGGGGAATGGCTGAAGCTTTCTTT.

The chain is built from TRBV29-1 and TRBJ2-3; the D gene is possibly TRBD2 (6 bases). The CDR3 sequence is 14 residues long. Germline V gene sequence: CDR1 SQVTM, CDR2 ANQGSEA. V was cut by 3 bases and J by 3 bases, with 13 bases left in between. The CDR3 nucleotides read TGCAGCGTTGATGAGGTTGGGGGGACAGATACGCAGTATTTT. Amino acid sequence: CSVDEVGGTDTQYF.